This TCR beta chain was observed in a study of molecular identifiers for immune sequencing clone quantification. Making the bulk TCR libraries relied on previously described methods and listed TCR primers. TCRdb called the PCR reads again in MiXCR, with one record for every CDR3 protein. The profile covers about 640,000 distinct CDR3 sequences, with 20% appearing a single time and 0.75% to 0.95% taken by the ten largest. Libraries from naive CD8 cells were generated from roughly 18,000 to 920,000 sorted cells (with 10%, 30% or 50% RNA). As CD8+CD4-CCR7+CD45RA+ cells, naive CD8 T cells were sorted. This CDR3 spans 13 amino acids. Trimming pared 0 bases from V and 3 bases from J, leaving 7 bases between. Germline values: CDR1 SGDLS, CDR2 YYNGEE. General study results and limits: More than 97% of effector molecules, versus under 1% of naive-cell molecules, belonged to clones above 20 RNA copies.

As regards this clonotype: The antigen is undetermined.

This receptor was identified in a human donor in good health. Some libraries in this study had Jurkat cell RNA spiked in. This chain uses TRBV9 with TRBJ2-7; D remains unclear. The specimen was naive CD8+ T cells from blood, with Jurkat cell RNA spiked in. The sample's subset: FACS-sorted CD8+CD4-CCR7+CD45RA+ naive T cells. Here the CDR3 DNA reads TGTGCCAGCAGCGTAGAAGCAGGCTACGAGCAGTACTTC. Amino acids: CASSVEAGYEQYF.